One and the same sample provided the 30 T cell receptor beta chains below, sequenced in a study of T cells in Graves' hyperthyroidism and ophthalmopathy. Researchers took RNA transcripts and amplified the TCR beta CDR3 regions from them. With the HTBI primer set, the TCR CDR3 went through a first round of RT-PCR. TCRdb analysed the multiplex PCR reads with MiXCR anew, one entry per CDR3 protein. The sample lists a few hundred thousand distinct CDR3 sequences, approximately 14% occurring once. The specimen sequenced was blood. These receptors all stem from a woman aged 25-40 years with Graves' ophthalmopathy.

As to this clonotype: A much more abundant neighbour one base away suggests this may be a read error. The rearrangement links TRBV29-1 to TRBJ2-3; 9 positions match TRBD1. The CDR3 covers 14 residues. J lost 0 bases, V lost 7 bases, and 5 bases had no gene match. Germline assignment: CDR1 SQVTM and CDR2 ANQGSEA. The CDR3: CSGEQGASTDTQYF. The CDR3 nucleotides are TGCAGCGGAGAACAGGGGGCTAGCACAGATACGCAGTATTTT.

Points on this clonotype: The germline gene is not matched at one end of the junction; a read error may be the cause. The gene calls are TRBV12-3 or TRBV12-4 and TRBJ2-6, with D perhaps TRBD1 or TRBD2 (5 bases each). This CDR3 is built from 16 residues. This CDR3 is CASSLVRFIGANVLNF. The DNA of the CDR3 is TGTGCCAGCAGTTTAGTTAGGTTTATCGGGGCCAACGTCCTGAATTTC.

This chain joins TRBV6-1 and TRBJ2-3; 8 nucleotides line up with TRBD2. The CDR3 extends over 16 amino acids. V trimming: 3 bases; J trimming: 2 bases; junction bases outside the gene matches: 7. CDR1 is MNHNS and CDR2 is SASEGT in the germline V gene. CDR3 nucleotides: TGTGCCAGCAGTGATCTGGGTAGCGGGATCACAGATACGCAGTATTTT. Protein: CASSDLGSGITDTQYF.

The rearrangement joins TRBV19 to TRBJ1-5; D possibly corresponds to TRBD1 (6 bases). CDR3 length: 14 amino acids. Germline V gene lookup returns CDR1 LNHDA and CDR2 SQIVND (reference sequence). Deletions cut 11 bases from V and 5 bases from J, with 19 bases between. The CDR3 protein is CAGTPGTPYQPQHF. CDR3 in DNA: TGTGCCGGTACTCCGGGGACACCCTATCAGCCCCAGCATTTT. Using reference TRBV19 and TRBJ1-5 for the parts outside the CDR3, the full variable domain is DGGITQSPKYLFRKEGQNVTLSCEQNLNHDAMYWYRQDPGQGLRLIYYSQIVNDFQKGDIAEGYSVSREKKESFPLTVTSAQKNPTAFYLCAGTPGTPYQPQHFGDGTRLSIL.

This clonotype was detected a few times. V and J are TRBV20-1 and TRBJ1-6; possibly TRBD1 for D (5 bases). CDR1 is DFQATT, CDR2 SNEGSKA, per germline (reference sequence). The CDR3 length is 17 residues. V lost 0 bases and J 3 bases, leaving 15 bases between the germline ends. The CDR3 protein is CSARDSRQGDYNSPLHF. The CDR3 DNA follows: TGCAGTGCTAGAGATTCGAGGCAGGGAGACTATAATTCACCCCTCCACTTT.

This chain joins TRBV29-1 and TRBJ1-2; D call uncertain. The CDR3 has 11 residues. In germline, CDR1 is SQVTM, CDR2 ANQGSEA. The V and J ends lost 4 bases and 3 bases respectively, with 6 bases between them. In nucleotides, the CDR3 is TGCAGCGTTGTAGACGACTATGGCTACACCTTC. Encoded protein: CSVVDDYGYTF. Variable domain in full (rest from reference TRBV29-1 and TRBJ1-2): SAVISQKPSRDICQRGTSLTIQCQVDSQVTMMFWYRQQPGQSLTLIATANQGSEATYESGFVIDKFPISRPNLTFSTLTVSNMSPEDSSIYLCSVVDDYGYTFGSGTRLTVV.

This clonotype was observed at least ten times. This sequence joins TRBV9 and TRBJ2-5; tentative D call: TRBD2 (6 bases). The CDR3 spans 17 residues. V lost 0 bases to trimming and J lost 3 bases, with 18 bases between them. Germline loops: CDR1 SGDLS, CDR2 YYNGEE. For the CDR3, the DNA is TGTGCCAGCAGCGTAGATGCAATAGGAGGGCTAAAAGAGACCCAGTACTTC. This codes for CASSVDAIGGLKETQYF.

Points on this clonotype: Given a much more abundant clone one base away, this may be a read error. J is TRBJ2-3 and V is TRBV28, with a weak D call TRBD2 (6 bases). Per the germline V gene, CDR1 is MDHEN and CDR2 is SYDVKM. This CDR3 has 15 residues. V was trimmed by 9 bases and J by 2 bases, leaving 18 bases between them. The CDR3: CASISGGTLTDTQYF. The CDR3 bases are TGTGCCAGTATCTCAGGCGGGACCCTCACAGATACGCAGTATTTT. Based on the CDR3 plus reference TRBV28 and TRBJ2-3, the full variable domain is DVKVTQSSRYLVKRTGEKVFLECVQDMDHENMFWYRQDPGLGLRLIYFSYDVKMKEKGDIPEGYSVSREKKERFSLILESASTNQTSMYLCASISGGTLTDTQYFGPGTRLTVL.

The chain employs TRBV4-2 and TRBJ1-1; D not resolved. The V gene's germline CDR1 is LGHNA and CDR2 YNFKEQ. Deletions cut 1 base from V and 1 base from J, with 10 bases between. The CDR3 loop spans 15 amino acids. Here the CDR3 DNA reads TGTGCCAGCAGCCAAGGGCGGCAGACGAACACTGAAGCTTTCTTT. It translates to CASSQGRQTNTEAFF.

This clonotype turned up a few times. The V call is TRBV7-9, the J call TRBJ2-1; D remains ambiguous. From germline, CDR1 is SEHNR and CDR2 FQNEAQ (reference sequence). The ends were cut back, 3 bases at V and 5 bases at J, with 14 bases in the middle. This CDR3 is 15 amino acids long. The CDR3 protein is CASSFDGYFNNEQFF. The DNA of the CDR3 is TGTGCCAGCAGCTTCGACGGGTACTTCAACAATGAGCAGTTCTTC.

V is TRBV12-3 or TRBV12-4 and J is TRBJ2-3, with 10 bases matching TRBD2. The V segment lost 0 bases and the J segment 2 bases; nucleotides outside the gene matches: 2. The CDR3 sequence is 16 residues long. The CDR3 DNA reads TGTGCCAGCAGTTTAGCGAGCGGGGGGGACACAGATACGCAGTATTTT. Encoded protein: CASSLASGGDTDTQYF.

The chain links TRBV6-4 to TRBJ2-1; a weak D match, TRBD2 (7 bases). In germline, CDR1 is MRHNA, CDR2 SNTAGT. The CDR3 is made up of 15 amino acids. Between the trimmed V and J ends, which lost 3 bases and 5 bases, there was a span of 14 bases. The CDR3 spells CASSEGGARDNEQFF. The CDR3 coding sequence is TGTGCCAGCAGTGAGGGGGGGGCTAGGGACAATGAGCAGTTCTTC.

Many counts were recorded for this clonotype. The chain employs TRBV5-1 and TRBJ2-3; D gene unclear. The CDR3 has 14 amino acids. Germline values: CDR1 SGHRS, CDR2 YFSETQ. V was cut by 5 bases and J by 1 base, with 11 bases left in between. The CDR3 protein is CASSSGPGTDTQYF. The CDR3 DNA sequence: TGCGCCAGCAGTTCCGGGCCAGGCACAGATACGCAGTATTTT. The full variable domain, rest sourced from reference TRBV5-1 and TRBJ2-3, is KAGVTQTPRYLIKTRGQQVTLSCSPISGHRSVSWYQQTPGQGLQFLFEYFSETQRNKGNFPGRFSGRQFSNSRSEMNVSTLELGDSALYLCASSSGPGTDTQYFGPGTRLTVL.

The genes are TRBV12-3 or TRBV12-4 and TRBJ2-2, with D possibly TRBD2 on 6 matching bases. This CDR3 has 13 residues. V was cut by 6 bases and J by 7 bases, with 12 bases left in between. The CDR3 protein is CASSPVGGGELFF. CDR3 coding DNA: TGTGCCAGCAGCCCGGTGGGGGGCGGGGAGCTGTTTTTT.

The sample holds many counts of this clonotype. This rearrangement joins TRBV5-1 to TRBJ2-7; D is undetermined. V lost 0 bases, J lost 7 bases, and 11 bases lay in between. Germline assignment: CDR1 SGHRS and CDR2 YFSETQ. The CDR3 extends over 13 amino acids. The CDR3 DNA follows: TGCGCCAGCAGCTTGGAAACCTTCCTTGAGCAGTACTTC. Translating gives CASSLETFLEQYF.

This clonotype was seen ten or more times. The rearrangement uses TRBV7-3 and TRBJ2-1; a possible D gene is TRBD1 (6 bases). Trimming stripped 0 bases from V and 7 bases from J, with 13 bases between. Germline assignment: CDR1 SGHTA and CDR2 FQGTGA. The CDR3 loop spans 15 amino acids. CDR3 protein: CASSLTRGFSNEQFF. CDR3 nucleotide sequence: TGTGCCAGCAGCTTAACCAGGGGATTTAGTAATGAGCAGTTCTTC. The whole variable domain, remainder taken from reference TRBV7-3 and TRBJ2-1, is GAGVSQTPSNKVTEKGKYVELRCDPISGHTALYWYRQSLGQGPEFLIYFQGTGAADDSGLPNDRFFAVRPEGSVSTLKIQRTERGDSAVYLCASSLTRGFSNEQFFGPGTRLTVL.

The table lists this clonotype with a few counts. The V gene is TRBV20-1, the J gene TRBJ1-1, with 7 bases fitting TRBD1. This CDR3 is 13 amino acids long. The germline V gene encodes CDR1 DFQATT and CDR2 SNEGSKA (reference sequence). Germline trimming cut 3 bases from V and 1 base from J; bases unmatched to any gene: 2. The CDR3 DNA reads as TGCAGTGCTAGCAGGGGGGGGAACACTGAAGCTTTCTTT. Its protein product is CSASRGGNTEAFF.

This clonotype was counted at least ten times. This chain joins TRBV12-3 or TRBV12-4 and TRBJ1-5, with D hard to call. With 2 bases removed from V and 3 bases from J, the gap between germline ends came to 8 bases. The CDR3 is 14 residues long. DNA of the CDR3: TGTGCCAGCAGTTTAAAACCGAACAATCAGCCCCAGCATTTT. Protein: CASSLKPNNQPQHF.

This clonotype was counted many times. One end of the junction varies from germline; a read error may be responsible. V is TRBV6-1 and J is TRBJ1-5; 7 nucleotides line up with TRBD1. The CDR3 is 13 amino acids. CDR1 MNHNS and CDR2 SASEGT come from the germline V gene. CDR3 in DNA: TGTGCCAACAGTGACAGGGCTAATCAGCCCCAGCATTTT. Its translation is CANSDRANQPQHF.

This clonotype appeared many times. The CDR3 reads CAWSVLVGTEAFF. Written as DNA, the CDR3 is TGTGCCTGGAGTGTATTAGTGGGCACTGAAGCTTTCTTT. V and J are TRBV30 and TRBJ1-1; D unresolved. Germline V gene lookup returns CDR1 GTSNPN and CDR2 SVGIG (reference sequence). The CDR3 has 13 amino acids. The V gene lost 0 bases and the J gene lost 4 bases, with 9 bases spanning the gap.

By sample share, this clonotype is medium-sized. The chain is built from TRBV20-1 and TRBJ1-1, with D possibly matching TRBD1 (6 bases). Trimming shortened V by 1 base and J by 3 bases, and 12 bases separated the two germline ends. This CDR3 is built from 14 residues. The V gene's germline CDR1 is DFQATT and CDR2 SNEGSKA (reference sequence). CDR3 nucleotide sequence: TGCAGTGCTAGAGGGACAGATGGGTACACTGAAGCTTTCTTT. As protein: CSARGTDGYTEAFF.

The chain employs TRBV19 and TRBJ2-3; the D gene is possibly TRBD2 (7 bases). Germline values: CDR1 LNHDA, CDR2 SQIVND (reference sequence). Trimming stripped 7 bases from V and 9 bases from J, with 20 bases between. CDR3 size: 14 residues. The CDR3 protein is CASNEGGGQGTQYF. CDR3 nucleotide sequence: TGTGCCAGTAACGAGGGGGGGGGCCAGGGGACGCAGTATTTT.

The chain carries TRBV5-4 and TRBJ1-1, with TRBD1 identical over 7 bases. V dropped 6 bases and J dropped 1; count of bases not matched to a gene: 15. The length of the CDR3 is 17 residues. Germline lookup yields CDR1 SGHNT and CDR2 YYREEE (reference sequence). The CDR3 bases are TGTGCCAGCAACCTCAGACCGGACAGGTCTTCGAACACTGAAGCTTTCTTT. Protein: CASNLRPDRSSNTEAFF.

This clonotype was counted ten times or more. The chain employs TRBV7-2 and TRBJ2-1; D is perhaps TRBD1 (7 bases). The germline CDR1 and CDR2 sequences are SGHTA and FQGNSA. Trimming removed 5 bases at V and 0 bases at J, with 14 bases between. The CDR3 consists of 16 residues. The CDR3 bases are TGTGCCAGCAGCCGCGGGACAGCCAGCTCCTACAATGAGCAGTTCTTC. It specifies CASSRGTASSYNEQFF.

The table lists this clonotype with a few counts. The chain links TRBV4-1 to TRBJ2-5, with D hard to call. This CDR3 has 14 residues. Germline V gives CDR1 MGHRA, CDR2 YSYEKL. V lost 4 bases and J 2 bases, leaving 11 bases between the germline ends. CDR3 amino acids: CASSPREIQETQYF. The DNA for the CDR3 is TGCGCCAGCAGCCCCCGAGAAATACAAGAGACCCAGTACTTC.

This clonotype was seen a single time. The rearrangement uses TRBV30 and TRBJ2-1; 12 positions agree with TRBD1. Per germline, CDR1 GTSNPN and CDR2 SVGIG (reference sequence). Trimming cost V 5 bases and J 9 bases; bases outside gene matches: 8. The CDR3 is 14 residues long. The CDR3 nucleotides read TGTGCCTGGTCCCGGGGGACAGGGGGCGGTGAGCAGTTCTTC. Translating gives CAWSRGTGGGEQFF. The full variable domain, rest sourced from reference TRBV30 and TRBJ2-1, is SQTIHQWPATLVQPVGSPLSLECTVEGTSNPNLYWYRQAAGRGLQLLFYSVGIGQISSEVPQNLSASRPQDRQFILSSKKLLLSDSGFYLCAWSRGTGGGEQFFGPGTRLTVL.

This clonotype was observed many times. This chain connects TRBV6-1 to TRBJ2-2, with D unresolved. Germline V gene sequence: CDR1 MNHNS, CDR2 SASEGT. Trimming shortened V by 5 bases and J by 2 bases, and 15 bases separated the two germline ends. The length of the CDR3 is 16 residues. The CDR3 DNA reads TGTGCCAGCAGTTACGCCCCCTTTAGCAACACCGGGGAGCTGTTTTTT. This gives the protein CASSYAPFSNTGELFF.

This clonotype has a handful of counts. The rearrangement uses TRBV2 and TRBJ1-4; D is undetermined. V shed 5 bases and J shed 7 bases, with 14 bases lying between them. The CDR3 spans 14 residues. The V gene's germline CDR1 is SNHLY and CDR2 FYNNEI. In DNA, the CDR3 is TGTGCCAGCAGTTACGACCCGGGGAGTGAAAAACTGTTTTTT. Its translation is CASSYDPGSEKLFF.

The chain recombines TRBV7-6 with TRBJ1-3, with unresolved D. The CDR3 has 18 amino acids. Trimming stripped 2 bases from V and 3 bases from J, with 20 bases between. Germline V gene sequence: CDR1 SGHVS, CDR2 FNYEAQ. DNA of the CDR3: TGTGCCAGCAGCTTAACCCGGGAGTTATCGAGGCTTGGAAACACCATATATTTT. This gives the protein CASSLTRELSRLGNTIYF.

This clonotype was detected many times. The rearrangement uses TRBV12-3 or TRBV12-4 and TRBJ2-3; 7 nucleotides agree with TRBD1. The trim removed 4 bases at V and 4 bases at J, leaving 8 bases unmatched. This CDR3 is 15 amino acids long. This CDR3 is CASSYATGAADTQYF. The CDR3, as DNA: TGTGCCAGCAGTTACGCCACAGGGGCTGCAGATACGCAGTATTTT.